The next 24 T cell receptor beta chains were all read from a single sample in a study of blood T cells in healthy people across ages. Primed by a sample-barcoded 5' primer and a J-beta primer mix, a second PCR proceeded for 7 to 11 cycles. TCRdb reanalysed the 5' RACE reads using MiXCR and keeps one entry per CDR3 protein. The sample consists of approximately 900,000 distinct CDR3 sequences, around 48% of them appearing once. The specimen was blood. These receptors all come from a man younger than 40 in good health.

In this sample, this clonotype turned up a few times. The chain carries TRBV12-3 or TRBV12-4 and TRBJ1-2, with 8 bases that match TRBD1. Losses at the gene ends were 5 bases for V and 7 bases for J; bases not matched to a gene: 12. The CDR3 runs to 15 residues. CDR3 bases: TGTGCCAGCAGTCCACGGACAGGGAGCTACGCTGGCTACACCTTC. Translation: CASSPRTGSYAGYTF.

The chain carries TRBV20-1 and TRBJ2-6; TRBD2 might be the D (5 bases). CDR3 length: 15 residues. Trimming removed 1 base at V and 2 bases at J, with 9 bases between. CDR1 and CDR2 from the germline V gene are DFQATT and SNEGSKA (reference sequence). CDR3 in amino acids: CSARGRGPGANVLTF. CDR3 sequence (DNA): TGCAGTGCTAGAGGGCGAGGGCCTGGGGCCAACGTCCTGACTTTC.

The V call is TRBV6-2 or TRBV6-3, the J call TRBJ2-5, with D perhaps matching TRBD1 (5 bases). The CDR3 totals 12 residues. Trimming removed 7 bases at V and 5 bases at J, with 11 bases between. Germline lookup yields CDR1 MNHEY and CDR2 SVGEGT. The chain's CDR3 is CASKQAGETQYF. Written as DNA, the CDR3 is TGTGCCAGCAAACAGGCTGGGGAGACCCAGTACTTC.

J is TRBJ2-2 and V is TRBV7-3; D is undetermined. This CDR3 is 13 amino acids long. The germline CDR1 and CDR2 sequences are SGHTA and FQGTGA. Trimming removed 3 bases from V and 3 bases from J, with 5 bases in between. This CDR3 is CASSFDDTGELFF. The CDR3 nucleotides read TGTGCCAGCAGCTTCGACGACACCGGGGAGCTGTTTTTT.

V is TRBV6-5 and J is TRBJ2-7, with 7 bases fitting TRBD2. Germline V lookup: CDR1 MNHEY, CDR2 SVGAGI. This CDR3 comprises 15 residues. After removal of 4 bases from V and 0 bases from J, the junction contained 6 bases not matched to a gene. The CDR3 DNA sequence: TGTGCCAGCAGTTCGGGACTATACAGCTCCTACGAGCAGTACTTC. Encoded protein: CASSSGLYSSYEQYF.

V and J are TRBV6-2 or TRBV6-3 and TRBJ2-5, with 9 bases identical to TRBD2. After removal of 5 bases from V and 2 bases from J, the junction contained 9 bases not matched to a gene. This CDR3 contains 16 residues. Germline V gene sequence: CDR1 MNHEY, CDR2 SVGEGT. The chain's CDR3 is CASSAGGRREQETQYF. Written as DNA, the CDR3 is TGTGCCAGCAGTGCGGGGGGGCGTCGTGAGCAAGAGACCCAGTACTTC.

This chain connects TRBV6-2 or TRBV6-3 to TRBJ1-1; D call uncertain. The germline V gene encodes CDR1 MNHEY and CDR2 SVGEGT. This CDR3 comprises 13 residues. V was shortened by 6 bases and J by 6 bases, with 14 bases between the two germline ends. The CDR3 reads CASSMSSPPEAFF. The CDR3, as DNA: TGTGCCAGCAGCATGTCCAGCCCCCCTGAAGCTTTCTTT.

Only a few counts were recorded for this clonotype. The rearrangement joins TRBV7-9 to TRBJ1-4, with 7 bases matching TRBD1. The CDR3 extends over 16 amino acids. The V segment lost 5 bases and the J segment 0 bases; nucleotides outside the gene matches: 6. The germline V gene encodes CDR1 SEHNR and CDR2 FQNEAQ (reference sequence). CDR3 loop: CASSPRDSPTNEKLFF. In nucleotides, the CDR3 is TGTGCCAGCAGCCCACGGGACAGTCCAACTAATGAAAAACTGTTTTTT.

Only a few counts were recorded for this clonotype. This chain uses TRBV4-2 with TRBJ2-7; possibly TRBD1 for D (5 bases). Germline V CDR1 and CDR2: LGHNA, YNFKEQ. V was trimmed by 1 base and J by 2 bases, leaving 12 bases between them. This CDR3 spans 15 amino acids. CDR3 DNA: TGTGCCAGCAGCCAAGTGTCGACAGCAGCCTACGAGCAGTACTTC. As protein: CASSQVSTAAYEQYF.

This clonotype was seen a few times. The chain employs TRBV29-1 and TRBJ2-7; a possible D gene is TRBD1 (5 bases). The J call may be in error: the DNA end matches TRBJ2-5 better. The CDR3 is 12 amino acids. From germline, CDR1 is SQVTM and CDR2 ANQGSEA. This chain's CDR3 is CSVDRAMQTQYF. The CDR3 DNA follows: TGCAGCGTTGACAGGGCGATGCAGACCCAGTACTTC.

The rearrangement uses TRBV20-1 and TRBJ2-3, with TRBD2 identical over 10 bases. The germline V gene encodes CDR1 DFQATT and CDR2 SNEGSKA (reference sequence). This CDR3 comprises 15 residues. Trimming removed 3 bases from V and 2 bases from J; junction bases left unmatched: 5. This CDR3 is CSARRSGGNTDTQYF. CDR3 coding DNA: TGCAGTGCTAGGCGTAGCGGGGGGAACACAGATACGCAGTATTTT.

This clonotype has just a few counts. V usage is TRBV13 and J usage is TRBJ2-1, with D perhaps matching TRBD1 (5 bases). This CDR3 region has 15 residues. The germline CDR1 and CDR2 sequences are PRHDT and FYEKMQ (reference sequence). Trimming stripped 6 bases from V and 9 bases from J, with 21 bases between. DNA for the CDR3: TGTGCCAGCAGTCTGCCTGGGGAAGGGGCAATTGAGCAGTTCTTC. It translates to CASSLPGEGAIEQFF. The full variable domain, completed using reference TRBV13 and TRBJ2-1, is AAGVIQSPRHLIKEKRETATLKCYPIPRHDTVYWYQQGPGQDPQFLISFYEKMQSDKGSIPDRFSAQQFSDYHSELNMSSLELGDSALYFCASSLPGEGAIEQFFGPGTRLTVL.

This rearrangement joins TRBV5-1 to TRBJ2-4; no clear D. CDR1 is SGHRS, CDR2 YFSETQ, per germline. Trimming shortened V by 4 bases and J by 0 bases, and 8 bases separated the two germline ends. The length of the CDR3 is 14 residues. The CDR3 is CASSMTLAKNIQYF. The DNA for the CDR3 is TGCGCCAGCAGCATGACACTAGCCAAAAACATTCAGTACTTC. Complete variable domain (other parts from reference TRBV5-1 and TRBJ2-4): KAGVTQTPRYLIKTRGQQVTLSCSPISGHRSVSWYQQTPGQGLQFLFEYFSETQRNKGNFPGRFSGRQFSNSRSEMNVSTLELGDSALYLCASSMTLAKNIQYFGAGTRLSVL.

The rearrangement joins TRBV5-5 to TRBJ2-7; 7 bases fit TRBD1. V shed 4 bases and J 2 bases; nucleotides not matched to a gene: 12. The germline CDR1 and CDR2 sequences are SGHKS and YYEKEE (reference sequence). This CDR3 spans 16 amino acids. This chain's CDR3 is CASSPKGTVFTYEQYF. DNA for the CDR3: TGTGCCAGCAGCCCTAAAGGGACAGTCTTCACCTACGAGCAGTACTTC.

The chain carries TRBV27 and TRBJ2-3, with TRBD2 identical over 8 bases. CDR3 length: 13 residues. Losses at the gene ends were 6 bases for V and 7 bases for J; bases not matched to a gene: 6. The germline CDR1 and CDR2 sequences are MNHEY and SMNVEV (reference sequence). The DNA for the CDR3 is TGTGCCAGCAGATCGGGGGGGCCGTATACGCAGTATTTT. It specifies CASRSGGPYTQYF.

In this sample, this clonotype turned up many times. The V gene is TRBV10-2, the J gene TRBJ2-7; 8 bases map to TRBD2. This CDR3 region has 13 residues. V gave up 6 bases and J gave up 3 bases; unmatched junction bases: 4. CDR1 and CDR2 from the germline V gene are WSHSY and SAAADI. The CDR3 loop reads CASSAGGGYEQYF. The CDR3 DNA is TGCGCCAGCAGCGCCGGGGGGGGCTACGAGCAGTACTTC.

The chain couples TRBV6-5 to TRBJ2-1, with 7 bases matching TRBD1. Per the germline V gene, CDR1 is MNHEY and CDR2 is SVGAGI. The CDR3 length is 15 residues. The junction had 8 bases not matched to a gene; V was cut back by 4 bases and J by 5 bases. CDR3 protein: CASSSEDRYHNEQFF. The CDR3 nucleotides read TGTGCCAGCAGTTCGGAGGACAGGTATCACAATGAGCAGTTCTTC.

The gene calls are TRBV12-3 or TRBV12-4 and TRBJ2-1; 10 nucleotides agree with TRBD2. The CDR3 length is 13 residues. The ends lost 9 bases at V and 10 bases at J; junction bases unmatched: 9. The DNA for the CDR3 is TGTGCCAGTCTAGCGGGGGCCTACCGAGAGCAGTTCTTC. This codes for CASLAGAYREQFF.

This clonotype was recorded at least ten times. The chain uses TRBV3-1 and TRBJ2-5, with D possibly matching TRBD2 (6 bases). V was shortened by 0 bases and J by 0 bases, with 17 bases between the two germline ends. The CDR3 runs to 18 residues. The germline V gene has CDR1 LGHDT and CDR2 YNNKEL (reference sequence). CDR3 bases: TGTGCCAGCAGCCAAGACGGACTATGGACGCCGAACCAAGAGACCCAGTACTTC. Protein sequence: CASSQDGLWTPNQETQYF.

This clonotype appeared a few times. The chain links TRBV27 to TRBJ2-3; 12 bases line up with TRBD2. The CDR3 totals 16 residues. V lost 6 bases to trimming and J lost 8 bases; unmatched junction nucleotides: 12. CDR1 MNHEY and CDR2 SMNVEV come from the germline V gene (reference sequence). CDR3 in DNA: TGTGCCAGCAGATATTCAACTAGCGGGGGGTATGGTACGCAGTATTTT. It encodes CASRYSTSGGYGTQYF.

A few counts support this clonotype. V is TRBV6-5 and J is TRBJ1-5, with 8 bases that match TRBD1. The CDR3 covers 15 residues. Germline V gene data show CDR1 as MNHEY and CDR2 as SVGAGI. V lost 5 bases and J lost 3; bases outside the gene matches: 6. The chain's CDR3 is CASSRLTGANQPQHF. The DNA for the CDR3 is TGTGCCAGCAGTAGACTGACAGGGGCCAATCAGCCCCAGCATTTT.

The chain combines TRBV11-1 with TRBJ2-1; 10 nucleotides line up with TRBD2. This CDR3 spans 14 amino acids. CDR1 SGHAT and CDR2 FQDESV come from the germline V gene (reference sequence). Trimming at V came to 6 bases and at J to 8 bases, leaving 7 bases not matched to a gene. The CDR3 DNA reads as TGTGCCAGCAGAACTAGCGGGGCCGTGCATGAGCAGTTCTTC. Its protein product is CASRTSGAVHEQFF. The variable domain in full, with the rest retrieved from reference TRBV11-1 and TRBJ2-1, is EAEVAQSPRYKITEKSQAVAFWCDPISGHATLYWYRQILGQGPELLVQFQDESVVDDSQLPKDRFSAERLKGVDSTLKIQPAELGDSAMYLCASRTSGAVHEQFFGPGTRLTVL.

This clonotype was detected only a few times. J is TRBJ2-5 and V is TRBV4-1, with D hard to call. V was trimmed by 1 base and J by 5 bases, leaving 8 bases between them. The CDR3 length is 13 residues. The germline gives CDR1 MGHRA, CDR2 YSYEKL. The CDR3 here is CASSQASDETQYF. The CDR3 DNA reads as TGCGCCAGCAGCCAAGCCAGCGATGAGACCCAGTACTTC.

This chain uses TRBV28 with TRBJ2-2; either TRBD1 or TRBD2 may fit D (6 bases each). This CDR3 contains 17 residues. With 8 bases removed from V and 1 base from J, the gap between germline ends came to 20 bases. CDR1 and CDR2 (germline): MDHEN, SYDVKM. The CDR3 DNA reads TGTGCCAGCGGTGGAGGGGGATGGCGCCTGAACACCGGGGAGCTGTTTTTT. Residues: CASGGGGWRLNTGELFF.